This T cell receptor (beta chain) was retrieved from a study of blood T cell repertoires in COVID-19. Study context: The samples span acute and convalescent COVID-19 from the United States, Italy and Spain.

The table came from immunoSEQ multiplex PCR; TCRdb's copy has only in-frame clones and leaves some out. The sample records 200,000 to 300,000 clones, approximately 85% being singletons. The germline gives CDR1 SGHNT, CDR2 YYREEE (reference sequence). V dropped 3 bases and J dropped 0; count of bases not matched to a gene: 5. The CDR3 sequence is 15 residues long. Only a few counts were recorded for this clone. Sequenced sample: peripheral blood. The receptor was isolated from a woman aged 60 to 75 with active or convalescent COVID-19. The chain couples TRBV5-4 to TRBJ2-5; 7 bases align to TRBD1. CDR3 amino acids: CASSSPGQDQETQYF. The DNA of the CDR3 is TGTGCCAGCAGCTCCCCTGGACAGGACCAAGAGACCCAGTACTTC.